A selection of T cell receptor beta chains follows, all from one sample in a study of T cell changes during pregnancy in multiple sclerosis. Clones were sequenced by immunoSEQ multiplex PCR, and TCRdb holds only the in-frame ones, with some missing. The repertoire holds some 44,000 clones, about 85% seen once, with around 1% in the top ten. The sequences come from CD4+ T cells from peripheral blood mononuclear cells, collected after pregnancy. The receptors were gathered from a female donor with multiple sclerosis, enrolled in a pregnancy study. The CDR3 runs from the conserved cysteine through the conserved F or W. The D gene is left open where the match is weak. Rows give clone size only sometimes, using once, few, many, or a class for an expanded clone.

clone size,V gene,D gene,J gene,CDR3 DNA,CDR3 protein
-,TRBV15,-,TRBJ2-6,TGTGCCACCAGCAGGTCAGTCTCTGGGGCCAACGTCCTGACTTTC,CATSRSVSGANVLTF
-,TRBV9,-,TRBJ1-6,TGTGCCAGCAGCGTAACGCAGAATAATTCACCCCTCCACTTT,CASSVTQNNSPLHF
-,TRBV6-5,-,TRBJ1-3,TGTGCCAGCCACACCTGGTCCTTCTCTGGAAACACCATATATTTT,CASHTWSFSGNTIYF
-,TRBV7-2,-,TRBJ2-3,TGTGCCAGCAGCCAGCCGCCAGGAGATACGCAGTATTTT,CASSQPPGDTQYF
-,TRBV11-3,TRBD2,TRBJ2-3,TGTGCCAGCAGCTCCAGCCCTGGGAGCGGGGGGGCGACAGATACGCAGTATTTT,CASSSSPGSGGATDTQYF
-,TRBV18,TRBD1,TRBJ2-2,TGTGCCAGCTCTCACCAGACAGGGGACACCGGGGAGCTGTTTTTT,CASSHQTGDTGELFF
-,TRBV7-9,-,TRBJ1-2,TGTGCCAGCAGCCCTCTTGTATTCTATGGCTACACCTTC,CASSPLVFYGYTF
once,TRBV6-5,TRBD2,TRBJ2-3,TGTGCCAGCAGTTGGCTAGCGGGGGATACGCAGTATTTT,CASSWLAGDTQYF
-,TRBV7-9,TRBD1,TRBJ2-7,TGTGCCAGCAGCCCTCGACAGGGCGGCTACGAGCAGTACTTC,CASSPRQGGYEQYF
-,TRBV18,-,TRBJ2-2,TGTGCCAGCTCCCGCCTCCAGGGAAGGAACGGGGAGCTGTTTTTT,CASSRLQGRNGELFF
-,TRBV7-2,TRBD2,TRBJ2-3,TGTGCCAGCAGCTCACCCGGGACTAGCGGGGGGGCCCCACAGGATACGCAGTATTTT,CASSSPGTSGGAPQDTQYF
-,TRBV9,-,TRBJ2-5,TGTGCCAGCAGCGGGGGACTCTACCAAGAGACCCAGTACTTC,CASSGGLYQETQYF
-,TRBV2,-,TRBJ2-7,TGTGCCAGCAGTGACCAGGGGTCAGGCTACGAGCAGTACTTC,CASSDQGSGYEQYF
-,TRBV6-5,-,TRBJ1-6,TGTGCCAGCAGTTACGGCGGGGATTTCTATTCACCCCTCCACTTT,CASSYGGDFYSPLHF
once,TRBV5-1,TRBD2,TRBJ2-3,TGCGCCAGCAGCTTTATGACTAGCGGGGATGGCACAGATACGCAGTATTTT,CASSFMTSGDGTDTQYF
-,TRBV20-1,-,TRBJ2-3,TGCAGTGCTAGTCAGGGAGATACGCAGTATTTT,CSASQGDTQYF
once,TRBV7-3,TRBD2,TRBJ2-1,TGTGCCAGCAGTCAGCTGGGGGGGTACAATGAGCAGTTCTTC,CASSQLGGYNEQFF
-,TRBV19,-,TRBJ1-5,TGTGCCAGTAAACCCCGGGTTTGGGGGCCGAATCAGCCCCAGCATTTT,CASKPRVWGPNQPQHF
-,TRBV5-5,TRBD2,TRBJ2-7,TGTGCCAGCAGCCTGGGGGGGGGTTCGGGCCTCTACGAGCAGTACTTC,CASSLGGGSGLYEQYF
-,TRBV7-2,-,TRBJ1-5,TGTGCCAGCAGCTTAGAGCGGTATAGCAATCAGCCCCAGCATTTT,CASSLERYSNQPQHF
-,TRBV5-4,TRBD2,TRBJ2-7,TGTGCCAGCAGCCCGGGGACTAGCGGGGGCCTAATCTACGAGCAGTACTTC,CASSPGTSGGLIYEQYF
-,TRBV2,TRBD1,TRBJ1-1,TGTGCCAGCAGCTCACAGGGGGCCAAGAACACTGAAGCTTTCTTT,CASSSQGAKNTEAFF
-,TRBV28,-,TRBJ2-7,TGTGCCTTGGGAGGGGGAGGGTACGAGCAGTACTTC,CALGGGGYEQYF
-,TRBV5-4,-,TRBJ1-2,TGTGCCAGCAGCCGACGATGGGAATCAAGCGGGCGCTATGGCTACACCTTC,CASSRRWESSGRYGYTF
-,TRBV5-6,TRBD1,TRBJ1-2,TGTGCCAGCAGCTTCGGGGACAGGGTGGGGGGCTACACCTTC,CASSFGDRVGGYTF
once,TRBV11-3,TRBD2,TRBJ2-5,TGTGCCAGCAGCTTCGGGCGGGGGTCGGGGGAGACCCAGTACTTC,CASSFGRGSGETQYF
-,TRBV10-1,TRBD2,TRBJ2-7,TGCGCCAGCAGTGAGAACCTAGCGGGGGGTCGGCAGTACTTC,CASSENLAGGRQYF
-,TRBV5-5,-,TRBJ1-6,TGTGCCAGCAGCATTCCTCAGGGAAGCTCCTATAATTCACCCCTCCACTTT,CASSIPQGSSYNSPLHF
-,TRBV4-1,TRBD1,TRBJ1-1,TGCGCCAGCAGCCGTGGGACAGGGGTTGAAGCTTTCTTT,CASSRGTGVEAFF
-,TRBV7-9,-,TRBJ1-2,TGTGCCAGCAGCGACCAGACAGAGCTCTATGGCTACACCTTC,CASSDQTELYGYTF
-,TRBV19,-,TRBJ2-2,TGTGCCAGTAAGGAGACAGGGAACACCGGGGAGCTGTTTTTT,CASKETGNTGELFF
-,TRBV30,-,TRBJ1-1,TGTGCCTGGAGTGTACTGGTCTACACTGAAGCTTTCTTT,CAWSVLVYTEAFF
-,TRBV6-6,-,TRBJ1-6,TGTGCCAGCAGTTCCCGGAGCAACAATGGCACACCCCTCCACTTT,CASSSRSNNGTPLHF
-,TRBV19,-,TRBJ2-2,TGTGCCAGTAGTATCATTGGGGGCGGCACCGGGGAGCTGTTTTTT,CASSIIGGGTGELFF
-,TRBV5-4,-,TRBJ2-5,TGTGCCAGCAGCTTGGGCTCAGAAGAGACCCAGTACTTC,CASSLGSEETQYF
-,TRBV14,-,TRBJ2-1,TGTGCCAGCAGCCAACAGCCGGGTAGCGTCTTCTTC,CASSQQPGSVFF
-,TRBV5-4,-,TRBJ2-1,TGTGCCAGCCACGGGGTCTACGGGGGTAATGAGCAGTTCTTC,CASHGVYGGNEQFF
-,TRBV7-2,TRBD1,TRBJ2-5,TGTGCCAGCAGCCCTACCGGGACAGGGGGAGAGACCCAGTACTTC,CASSPTGTGGETQYF
-,TRBV10-2,TRBD1,TRBJ1-2,TGCGCCACCTGCGGACAGGGAGGCTATGGCTACACCTTC,CATCGQGGYGYTF
-,TRBV2,-,TRBJ2-1,TGTGCCAGCAGTCAGTACAATGAGCAGTTCTTC,CASSQYNEQFF
few,TRBV27,TRBD1,TRBJ1-5,TGTGCCAGCAGCCCCCAGCGACGGACAGGGGCTTATCAGCCCCAGCATTTT,CASSPQRRTGAYQPQHF
-,TRBV2,-,TRBJ1-5,TGTGCCAGCAAGAGGGATAGCAATCAGCCCCAGCATTTT,CASKRDSNQPQHF
-,TRBV19,-,TRBJ1-5,TGTGCCAGTAAGTTACAGCAAAGTGTTCAGCCCCAGCATTTT,CASKLQQSVQPQHF
-,TRBV18,TRBD1,TRBJ2-7,TGTGCCAGCTCACTAAGGACAGGCAGCTACGAGCAGTACTTC,CASSLRTGSYEQYF
-,TRBV19,TRBD1,TRBJ1-1,TGTGCCAGTAGTTCCGGACAGGTCGCGGGCACTGAAGCTTTCTTT,CASSSGQVAGTEAFF
-,TRBV7-2,TRBD2,TRBJ2-3,TGTGCCAGCACCCCCCCGGGACTAAACACAGATACGCAGTATTTT,CASTPPGLNTDTQYF
-,TRBV7-3,TRBD2,TRBJ2-5,TGTGCCAGCAGCTTAAGAGGCGGGGGGGAGACCCAGTACTTC,CASSLRGGGETQYF
-,TRBV2,-,TRBJ1-2,TGTGCCAGCAGTGAAGCTGGGGCCCGAGCGGGTGGCTACACCTTC,CASSEAGARAGGYTF
-,TRBV9,TRBD1,TRBJ1-1,TGTGCCAGCAGCGTAGCCCAGGGGGCGGACACTGAAGCTTTCTTT,CASSVAQGADTEAFF
-,TRBV9,TRBD2,TRBJ2-1,TGTGCCAGCAGCGAGCGGCTAGCGGGGGGTTTGGACAATGAGCAGTTCTTC,CASSERLAGGLDNEQFF
once,TRBV7-2,-,TRBJ1-1,TGTGCCATCGGACACTTGAACACTGAAGCTTTCTTT,CAIGHLNTEAFF
-,TRBV28,TRBD1,TRBJ1-5,TGTGCCAGCAGTGCGGACAGGGGGCGTAAACCCCAGCATTTT,CASSADRGRKPQHF
-,TRBV11-2,TRBD1,TRBJ2-5,TGTGCCAGCAGCGCAGGACAGGGATGGGAGACCCAGTACTTC,CASSAGQGWETQYF